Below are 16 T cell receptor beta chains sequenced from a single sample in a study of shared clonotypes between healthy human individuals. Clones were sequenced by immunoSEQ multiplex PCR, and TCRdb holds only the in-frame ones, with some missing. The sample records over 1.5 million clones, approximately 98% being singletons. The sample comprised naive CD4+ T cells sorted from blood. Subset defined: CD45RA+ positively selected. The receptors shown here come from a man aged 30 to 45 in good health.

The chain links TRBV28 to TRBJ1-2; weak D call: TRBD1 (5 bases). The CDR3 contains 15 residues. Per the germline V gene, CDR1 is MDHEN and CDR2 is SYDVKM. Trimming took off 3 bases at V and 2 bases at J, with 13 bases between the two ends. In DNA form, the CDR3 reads TGTGCCAGCAGTTTCCATAGCAGGGTGAACTATGGCTACACCTTC. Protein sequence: CASSFHSRVNYGYTF.

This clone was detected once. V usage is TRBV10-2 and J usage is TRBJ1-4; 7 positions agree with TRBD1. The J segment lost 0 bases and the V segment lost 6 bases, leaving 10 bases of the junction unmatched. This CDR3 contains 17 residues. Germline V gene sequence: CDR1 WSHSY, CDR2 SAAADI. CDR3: CASRADRRVATNEKLFF. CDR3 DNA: TGCGCCAGCAGGGCGGACAGGCGGGTTGCAACTAATGAAAAACTGTTTTTT.

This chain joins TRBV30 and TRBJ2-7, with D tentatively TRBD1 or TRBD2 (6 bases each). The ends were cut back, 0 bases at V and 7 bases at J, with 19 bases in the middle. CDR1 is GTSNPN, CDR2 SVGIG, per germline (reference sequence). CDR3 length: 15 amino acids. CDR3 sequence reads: CAWSVRGTLLGEQYF. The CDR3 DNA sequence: TGTGCCTGGAGTGTTCGCGGGACACTCCTGGGGGAGCAGTACTTC.

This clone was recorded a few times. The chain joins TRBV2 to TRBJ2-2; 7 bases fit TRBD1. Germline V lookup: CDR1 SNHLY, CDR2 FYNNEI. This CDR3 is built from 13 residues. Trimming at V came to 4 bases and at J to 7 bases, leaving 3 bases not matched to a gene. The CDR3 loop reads CASSGTGFGELFF. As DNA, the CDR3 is TGTGCCAGCAGTGGGACAGGATTCGGGGAGCTGTTTTTT.

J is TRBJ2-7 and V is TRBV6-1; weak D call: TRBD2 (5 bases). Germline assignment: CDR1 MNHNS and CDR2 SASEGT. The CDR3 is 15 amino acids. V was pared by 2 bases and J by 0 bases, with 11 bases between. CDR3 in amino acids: CASSETAESSYEQYF. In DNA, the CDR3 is TGTGCCAGCAGTGAAACAGCGGAAAGCTCCTACGAGCAGTACTTC.

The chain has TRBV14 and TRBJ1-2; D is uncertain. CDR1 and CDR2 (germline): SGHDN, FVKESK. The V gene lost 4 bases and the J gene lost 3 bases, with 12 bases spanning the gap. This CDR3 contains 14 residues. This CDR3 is CASSRTIRDYGYTF. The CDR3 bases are TGTGCCAGCAGCCGCACCATAAGGGACTATGGCTACACCTTC.

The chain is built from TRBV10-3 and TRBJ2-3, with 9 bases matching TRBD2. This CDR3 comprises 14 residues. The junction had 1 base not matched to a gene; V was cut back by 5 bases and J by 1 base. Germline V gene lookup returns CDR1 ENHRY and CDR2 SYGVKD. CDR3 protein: CAISQREGTDTQYF. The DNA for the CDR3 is TGTGCCATCAGTCAGCGGGAGGGCACAGATACGCAGTATTTT.

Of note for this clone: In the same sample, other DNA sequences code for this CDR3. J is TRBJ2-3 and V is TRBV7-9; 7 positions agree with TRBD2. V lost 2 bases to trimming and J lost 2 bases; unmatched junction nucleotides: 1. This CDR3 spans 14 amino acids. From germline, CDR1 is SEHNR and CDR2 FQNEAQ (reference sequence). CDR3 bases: TGTGCCAGCAGCTTAAGGGACTACACAGATACGCAGTATTTT. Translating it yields CASSLRDYTDTQYF. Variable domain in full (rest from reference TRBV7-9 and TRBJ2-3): DTGVSQNPRHKITKRGQNVTFRCDPISEHNRLYWYRQTLGQGPEFLTYFQNEAQLEKSRLLSDRFSAERPKGSFSTLEIQRTEQGDSAMYLCASSLRDYTDTQYFGPGTRLTVL.

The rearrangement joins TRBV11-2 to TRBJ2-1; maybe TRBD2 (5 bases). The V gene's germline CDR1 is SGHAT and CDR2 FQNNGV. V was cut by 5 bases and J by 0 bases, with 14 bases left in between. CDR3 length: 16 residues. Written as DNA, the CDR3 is TGTGCCAGCAGCACTAGTTCTAGTGGCTCCTACAATGAGCAGTTCTTC. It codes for CASSTSSSGSYNEQFF.

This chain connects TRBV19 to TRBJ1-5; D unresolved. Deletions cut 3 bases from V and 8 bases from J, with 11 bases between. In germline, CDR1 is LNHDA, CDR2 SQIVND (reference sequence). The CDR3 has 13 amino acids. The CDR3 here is CASSMDGLKPQHF. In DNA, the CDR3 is TGTGCCAGTAGTATGGACGGACTTAAGCCCCAGCATTTT.

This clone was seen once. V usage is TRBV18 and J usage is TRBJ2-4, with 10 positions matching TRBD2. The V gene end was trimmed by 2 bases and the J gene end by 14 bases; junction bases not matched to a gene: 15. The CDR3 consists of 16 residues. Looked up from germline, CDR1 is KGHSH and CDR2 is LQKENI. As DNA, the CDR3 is TGTGCCAGCTCACCAGGGGCTAGCGGGAGTAGGGGAACAAAGTACTTC. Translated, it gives CASSPGASGSRGTKYF.

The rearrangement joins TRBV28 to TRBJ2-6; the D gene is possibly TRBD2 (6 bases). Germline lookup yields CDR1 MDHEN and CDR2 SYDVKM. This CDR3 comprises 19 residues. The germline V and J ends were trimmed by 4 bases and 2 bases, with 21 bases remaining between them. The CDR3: CASSSPFAGRRTGANVLTF. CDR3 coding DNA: TGTGCCAGCAGTTCTCCTTTTGCGGGGCGCAGGACTGGGGCCAACGTCCTGACTTTC.

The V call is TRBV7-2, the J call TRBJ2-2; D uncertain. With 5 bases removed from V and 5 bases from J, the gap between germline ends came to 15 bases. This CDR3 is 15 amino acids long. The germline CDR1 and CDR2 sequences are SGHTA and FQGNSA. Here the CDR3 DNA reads TGTGCCAGCAGCCCCCGGATGGTGGGGACCGGGGAGCTGTTTTTT. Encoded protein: CASSPRMVGTGELFF.

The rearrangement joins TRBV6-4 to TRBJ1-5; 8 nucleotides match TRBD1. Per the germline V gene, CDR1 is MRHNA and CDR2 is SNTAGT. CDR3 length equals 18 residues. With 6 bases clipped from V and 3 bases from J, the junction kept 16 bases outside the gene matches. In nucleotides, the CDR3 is TGTGCCAGCAGCCGGAGGACAGGGATTAGGTCACACAATCAGCCCCAGCATTTT. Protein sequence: CASSRRTGIRSHNQPQHF.

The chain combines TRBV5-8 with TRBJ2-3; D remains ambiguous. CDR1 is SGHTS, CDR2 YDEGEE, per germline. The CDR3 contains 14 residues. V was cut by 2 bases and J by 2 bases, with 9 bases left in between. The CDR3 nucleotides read TGTGCCAGCAGCTTCCAAGGCCTCACAGATACGCAGTATTTT. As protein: CASSFQGLTDTQYF.

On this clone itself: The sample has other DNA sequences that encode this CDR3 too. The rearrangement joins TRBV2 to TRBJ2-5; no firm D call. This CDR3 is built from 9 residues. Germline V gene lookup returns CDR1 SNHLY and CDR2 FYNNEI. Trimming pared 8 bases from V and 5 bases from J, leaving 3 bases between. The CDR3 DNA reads TGTGCCAGCGGGGAGACCCAGTACTTC. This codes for CASGETQYF.